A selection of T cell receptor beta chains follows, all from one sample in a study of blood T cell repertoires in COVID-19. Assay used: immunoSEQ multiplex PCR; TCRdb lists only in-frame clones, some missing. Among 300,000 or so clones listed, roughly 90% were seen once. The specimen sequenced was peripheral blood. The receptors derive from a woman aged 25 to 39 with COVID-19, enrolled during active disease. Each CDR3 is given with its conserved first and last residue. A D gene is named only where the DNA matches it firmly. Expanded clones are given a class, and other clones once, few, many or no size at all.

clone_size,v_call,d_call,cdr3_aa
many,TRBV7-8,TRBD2,CASSLFLTSETNEQFF
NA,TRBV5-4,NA,CASSFDRPSTDTQYF
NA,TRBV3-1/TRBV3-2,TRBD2,CASISSGRALDEQFF
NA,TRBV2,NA,CASSELRGQGYTF
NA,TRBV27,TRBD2,CASSGRLNYEQYF
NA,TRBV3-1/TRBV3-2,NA,CASSQGRRSVGSNQPQHF
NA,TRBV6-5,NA,CASSPWGAYNEQFF
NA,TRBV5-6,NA,CASSYRREGVNIQYF
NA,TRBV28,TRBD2,CASTPAGDPDTQYF
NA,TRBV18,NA,CASSPPLDSLLYGYTF
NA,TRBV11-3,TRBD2,CASSLRASGYNTGELFF
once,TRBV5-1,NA,CASIGAGQTFYTF
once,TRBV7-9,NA,CASSLAKYTTGGNTIYF
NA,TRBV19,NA,CASSMQTENSPLHF
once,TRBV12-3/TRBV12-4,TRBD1,CASSFGTVKPQHF
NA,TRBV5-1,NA,CASSYGQGNGYTF